The 32 T cell receptor beta chains given below trace back to one sample, sequenced in a study of graft-versus-host responses after intestinal transplantation. The repertoire was sequenced with immunoSEQ multiplex PCR; TCRdb's copy has only in-frame clones and lacks some. Among 80,000 to 85,000 clones listed, roughly 91% were seen once. Their antigens remain unidentified. The specimen was unstimulated CD4+ T cells sorted from spleen or lymph node cells, collected before intestinal transplant. These receptors were obtained from a human donor who received an intestinal transplant.

This chain connects TRBV2 to TRBJ2-5; TRBD1 aligns across 8 bases. The J segment lost 4 bases and the V segment lost 1 base, leaving 11 bases of the junction unmatched. The V gene's germline CDR1 is SNHLY and CDR2 FYNNEI. CDR3 length: 17 residues. The CDR3 DNA follows: TGTGCCAGCAGTGAAGGAAGAGGACAGGGTTATAGAGAGACCCAGTACTTC. Its translation is CASSEGRGQGYRETQYF.

The V gene is TRBV7-2, the J gene TRBJ2-7; a weak D match, TRBD1 (5 bases). CDR1 and CDR2 (germline): SGHTA, FQGNSA. Trimming stripped 5 bases from V and 2 bases from J, with 13 bases between. The CDR3 covers 14 residues. This chain's CDR3 is CASSPDSSTYEQYF. The CDR3, as DNA: TGTGCCAGCAGCCCCGACAGCAGTACCTACGAGCAGTACTTC.

This clone occurred once. This chain joins TRBV6-6 and TRBJ2-3; 14 nucleotides align to TRBD2. V shed 5 bases and J 2 bases; nucleotides not matched to a gene: 3. The CDR3 has 16 residues. CDR1 MNHNY and CDR2 SVGAGI come from the germline V gene (reference sequence). The CDR3 protein is CASSTTSGGATDTQYF. DNA of the CDR3: TGTGCCAGCAGTACGACTAGCGGGGGGGCCACAGATACGCAGTATTTT.

This clone was seen just once. The CDR3 spells CASSFRPGGGTDTQYF. For the CDR3, the DNA is TGTGCCAGCAGCTTTCGTCCCGGGGGGGGAACAGATACGCAGTATTTT. The chain combines TRBV7-8 with TRBJ2-3; 8 bases fit TRBD2. Trimming cost V 3 bases and J 3 bases; bases outside gene matches: 8. Per the germline V gene, CDR1 is SGHVS and CDR2 is FQNEAQ. The CDR3 contains 16 residues. Drawing the rest from reference TRBV7-8 and TRBJ2-3, the complete variable domain is GAGVSQSPRYKVAKRGQDVALRCDPISGHVSLFWYQQALGQGPEFLTYFQNEAQLDKSGLPSDRFFAERPEGSVSTLKIQRTQQEDSAVYLCASSFRPGGGTDTQYFGPGTRLTVL.

In the case of this clone: Sequence at one end of the junction differs from germline and may be a read error. This chain joins TRBV6-5 and TRBJ1-2, with D hard to call. CDR3 length: 14 amino acids. In germline, CDR1 is MNHEY, CDR2 SVGAGI. The CDR3 reads CASSYSPSGPGYPF. CDR3 sequence (DNA): TGTGCCAGCAGTTACAGCCCGTCTGGGCCCGGCTACCCCTTC.

The genes are TRBV4-3 and TRBJ2-3; D might be TRBD1 (6 bases). CDR1 is LGHNA, CDR2 YSLEER, per germline. The CDR3 is 14 residues long. V shed 4 bases and J shed 8 bases, with 16 bases lying between them. This CDR3 reads CASSPGPGQFTQYF. CDR3 sequence (DNA): TGCGCCAGCAGCCCGGGACCAGGACAGTTTACGCAGTATTTT.

The chain uses TRBV7-9 and TRBJ2-3; 11 bases are a match to TRBD2. Germline trimming cut 5 bases from V and 1 base from J; bases unmatched to any gene: 5. Germline CDR1 is SEHNR and CDR2 is FQNEAQ (reference sequence). The CDR3 is 16 amino acids. The CDR3 loop reads CASSREGLAGTDTQYF. The CDR3 nucleotides are TGTGCCAGCAGCCGTGAGGGACTAGCGGGCACAGATACGCAGTATTTT.

The chain combines TRBV13 with TRBJ2-1; 10 bases map to TRBD2. J gave up 5 bases and V 4 bases, and 5 bases lay outside the gene matches. CDR1 is PRHDT, CDR2 FYEKMQ, per germline (reference sequence). The CDR3 has 15 amino acids. CDR3 loop: CASSSSGGAHNEQFF. The CDR3, as DNA: TGTGCCAGCAGCTCCAGCGGGGGGGCTCACAATGAGCAGTTCTTC.

J is TRBJ1-1 and V is TRBV4-2; D may be TRBD1 (5 bases). Germline V CDR1 and CDR2: LGHNA, YNFKEQ. V lost 4 bases, J lost 0 bases, and 21 bases lay in between. The CDR3 runs to 18 residues. The DNA of the CDR3 is TGTGCCAGCAGCCCAAGGGGAGTTGCGGGGTGGATGAACACTGAAGCTTTCTTT. It yields the protein CASSPRGVAGWMNTEAFF.

The chain combines TRBV7-2 with TRBJ1-1, with D maybe TRBD1 (5 bases). V was shortened by 1 base and J by 10 bases, with 13 bases between the two germline ends. The CDR3 has 13 amino acids. Per the germline V gene, CDR1 is SGHTA and CDR2 is FQGNSA. CDR3 sequence (DNA): TGTGCCAGCAGCTTAGAGGCAGGGCGAGGAGCTTTCTTT. As protein: CASSLEAGRGAFF. Variable domain in full (rest from reference TRBV7-2 and TRBJ1-1): GAGVSQSPSNKVTEKGKDVELRCDPISGHTALYWYRQSLGQGLEFLIYFQGNSAPDKSGLPSDRFSAERTGGSVSTLTIQRTQQEDSAVYLCASSLEAGRGAFFGQGTRLTVV.

The rearrangement uses TRBV2 and TRBJ2-1, with 10 positions matching TRBD2. CDR1 and CDR2 from the germline V gene are SNHLY and FYNNEI. With V trimmed by 4 bases and J by 3 bases, 3 bases remained unmatched. CDR3 size: 15 residues. CDR3 nucleotides: TGTGCCAGCAGTGGGGGACTAGCGATCTACAATGAGCAGTTCTTC. It encodes CASSGGLAIYNEQFF.

J is TRBJ2-3 and V is TRBV5-6, with 10 bases fitting TRBD2. Germline CDR1 reads SGHDT; CDR2 reads YYEEEE. With V trimmed by 0 bases and J by 0 bases, 7 bases remained unmatched. CDR3 length equals 18 residues. The CDR3 spells CASSLERGGLSSTDTQYF. The CDR3 bases are TGTGCCAGCAGCTTGGAGCGGGGGGGCTTATCTAGCACAGATACGCAGTATTTT.

The gene calls are TRBV7-9 and TRBJ2-7; 7 bases agree with TRBD1. The length of the CDR3 is 13 residues. V lost 5 bases, J lost 4 bases, and 5 bases stayed unmatched. Germline V gene lookup returns CDR1 SEHNR and CDR2 FQNEAQ (reference sequence). In nucleotides, the CDR3 is TGTGCCAGCAGCCATGGACAGGAGTACGAGCAGTACTTC. Protein: CASSHGQEYEQYF.

This chain uses TRBV29-1 with TRBJ1-2; D is possibly TRBD1 (6 bases). CDR1 and CDR2 from the germline V gene are SQVTM and ANQGSEA. The CDR3 is made up of 17 amino acids. Trimming took 0 bases from V and 1 from J, leaving 18 bases between them. Here the CDR3 DNA reads TGCAGCGTTGAAGAGGGTCCTGGGAGGGGGGGTAACTATGGCTACACCTTC. Protein product: CSVEEGPGRGGNYGYTF.

The gene calls are TRBV10-2 and TRBJ1-2; maybe TRBD1 (5 bases). Germline CDR1 reads WSHSY; CDR2 reads SAAADI. The CDR3 extends over 13 amino acids. The V gene lost 6 bases and the J gene lost 4 bases, with 12 bases spanning the gap. The CDR3 protein is CASRGEGLYGYTF. The CDR3 nucleotides read TGCGCCAGCAGGGGGGAGGGGCTCTATGGCTACACCTTC.

The chain recombines TRBV19 with TRBJ1-3; TRBD1 matches 8 bases. V shed 4 bases, J shed 0 bases, and the junction held 8 bases outside the gene matches. The CDR3 contains 17 residues. The V gene's germline CDR1 is LNHDA and CDR2 SQIVND (reference sequence). Written as DNA, the CDR3 is TGTGCCAGTAGTAGGCGGGGACAGGCCGGCTCTGGAAACACCATATATTTT. Translated: CASSRRGQAGSGNTIYF.

The rearrangement uses TRBV4-3 and TRBJ1-1; 7 nucleotides align to TRBD1. In germline, CDR1 is LGHNA, CDR2 YSLEER. The trim removed 4 bases at V and 0 bases at J, leaving 2 bases unmatched. This CDR3 has 14 amino acids. CDR3 in amino acids: CASSPTGMNTEAFF. Written as DNA, the CDR3 is TGCGCCAGCAGCCCGACAGGGATGAACACTGAAGCTTTCTTT.

This chain links TRBV19 with TRBJ1-4; 7 nucleotides match TRBD1. J was trimmed by 7 bases and V by 5 bases; bases with no gene match: 4. CDR1 is LNHDA, CDR2 SQIVND, per germline (reference sequence). This CDR3 is 13 amino acids long. The CDR3 nucleotides read TGTGCCAGTAGTTACCCAGGGGGTGAAAAACTGTTTTTT. Protein product: CASSYPGGEKLFF.

The V and J genes are TRBV6-5 and TRBJ2-7, with 9 bases matching TRBD1. The trim removed 6 bases at V and 2 bases at J, leaving 5 bases unmatched. Germline V gene lookup returns CDR1 MNHEY and CDR2 SVGAGI. The CDR3 is 14 residues long. This chain's CDR3 is CASRSDRGAYEQYF. The CDR3 nucleotides read TGTGCCAGCAGGTCCGACAGGGGGGCCTACGAGCAGTACTTC.

The chain employs TRBV19 and TRBJ1-3; D not certain. From germline, CDR1 is LNHDA and CDR2 SQIVND (reference sequence). The V end was cut by 7 bases, the J end by 0 bases, with 10 bases between. This CDR3 has 14 residues. The CDR3 reads CASNAISSGNTIYF. In DNA form, the CDR3 reads TGTGCCAGTAACGCGATTAGCTCTGGAAACACCATATATTTT.

The chain links TRBV5-1 to TRBJ2-7; 8 bases fit TRBD2. With V trimmed by 3 bases and J by 0 bases, 2 bases remained unmatched. CDR3 length: 14 residues. From germline, CDR1 is SGHRS and CDR2 YFSETQ. The CDR3 region has the DNA TGCGCCAGCAGCTCTCGGGGGGGCTCCTACGAGCAGTACTTC. Protein: CASSSRGGSYEQYF.

The V gene is TRBV16, the J gene TRBJ1-2; tentative D call: TRBD1 (5 bases). This CDR3 has 14 residues. Deletions cut 3 bases from V and 7 bases from J, with 15 bases between. The germline V gene encodes CDR1 KGHSY and CDR2 FQNENV. For the CDR3, the DNA is TGTGCCAGCAGCCAGTCACCGACCGACAGTGGCTACACCTTC. Its protein is CASSQSPTDSGYTF.

This chain connects TRBV2 to TRBJ2-7; D might be TRBD2 (6 bases). This CDR3 has 14 amino acids. Trimming shortened V by 1 base and J by 5 bases, and 12 bases separated the two germline ends. The germline gives CDR1 SNHLY, CDR2 FYNNEI. Here the CDR3 reads CASSEEVREDEQYF. The CDR3 DNA reads as TGTGCCAGCAGTGAAGAGGTCAGGGAGGACGAGCAGTACTTC.

In DNA, the CDR3 is TGTGCCAGTAGTATAGGCCATCCGGGCGGGGAGCAGTACTTC. It translates to CASSIGHPGGEQYF. The chain joins TRBV19 to TRBJ2-7, with a tentative D call TRBD2 (5 bases). This CDR3 is built from 14 residues. Germline-derived CDR1 and CDR2 are LNHDA and SQIVND (reference sequence). V dropped 1 base and J dropped 7 bases, with 14 bases sitting between them.

The chain links TRBV18 to TRBJ2-5; 11 bases fit TRBD1. The CDR3 totals 15 residues. V lost 3 bases, J lost 1 base, and 1 base stayed unmatched. CDR1 and CDR2 from the germline V gene are KGHSH and LQKENI. The CDR3 protein is CASSPGTGGQETQYF. CDR3 nucleotides: TGTGCCAGCTCACCCGGGACAGGGGGCCAAGAGACCCAGTACTTC.

This chain joins TRBV29-1 and TRBJ2-1, with a tentative D call TRBD1 (5 bases). V was cut by 4 bases and J by 15 bases, with 13 bases left in between. Germline V gives CDR1 SQVTM, CDR2 ANQGSEA. The CDR3 has 10 amino acids. CDR3: CSVALGVPFF. CDR3 DNA: TGCAGCGTTGCTCTAGGGGTACCGTTCTTC.

The rearrangement joins TRBV4-1 to TRBJ2-1; D uncertain. V lost 2 bases and J 4 bases, leaving 6 bases between the germline ends. The CDR3 consists of 13 residues. In germline, CDR1 is MGHRA, CDR2 YSYEKL. CDR3 sequence (DNA): TGCGCCAGCAGCCAACTACGATACAATGAGCAGTTCTTC. Protein product: CASSQLRYNEQFF.

V and J are TRBV30 and TRBJ1-2, with a tentative D call TRBD1 (5 bases). V was cut by 4 bases and J by 4 bases, with 10 bases left in between. The CDR3 length is 12 residues. From germline, CDR1 is GTSNPN and CDR2 SVGIG (reference sequence). This CDR3 reads CAWKVGPYGYTF. In nucleotides, the CDR3 is TGTGCCTGGAAAGTGGGGCCCTATGGCTACACCTTC.

This clone was recorded only once. The chain combines TRBV5-1 with TRBJ2-7; D might be TRBD1 (6 bases). CDR3 length: 14 residues. Germline lookup yields CDR1 SGHRS and CDR2 YFSETQ. V was trimmed by 3 bases and J by 5 bases, leaving 15 bases between them. The CDR3 protein is CASSWRREGDEQYF. The CDR3 bases are TGCGCCAGCAGCTGGCGCCGTGAGGGGGACGAGCAGTACTTC. The whole variable domain, filled in from reference TRBV5-1 and TRBJ2-7, reads KAGVTQTPRYLIKTRGQQVTLSCSPISGHRSVSWYQQTPGQGLQFLFEYFSETQRNKGNFPGRFSGRQFSNSRSEMNVSTLELGDSALYLCASSWRREGDEQYFGPGTRLTVT.

The gene calls are TRBV29-1 and TRBJ2-7, with TRBD1 matching over 10 bases. The germline V gene has CDR1 SQVTM and CDR2 ANQGSEA. V lost 4 bases to trimming and J lost 3 bases; unmatched junction nucleotides: 0. The CDR3 sequence is 12 residues long. Written as DNA, the CDR3 is TGCAGCGTTGGGACAGGGGGCTACGAGCAGTACTTC. It encodes CSVGTGGYEQYF.

V gene TRBV5-1 combines with J gene TRBJ2-3; D might be TRBD2 (7 bases). The V gene lost 4 bases and the J gene lost 3 bases, with 15 bases spanning the gap. This CDR3 has 15 amino acids. The germline V gene encodes CDR1 SGHRS and CDR2 YFSETQ. The CDR3 spells CASSPPGGQTDTQYF. The CDR3 nucleotides are TGCGCCAGCAGCCCCCCCGGGGGGCAAACAGATACGCAGTATTTT.

This clone was counted once. V usage is TRBV9 and J usage is TRBJ1-2, with 9 positions matching TRBD1. Germline V lookup: CDR1 SGDLS, CDR2 YYNGEE. The CDR3 is 14 residues long. The V segment lost 7 bases and the J segment 6 bases; nucleotides outside the gene matches: 10. CDR3 nucleotides: TGTGCCAGCCGACCGGGACAGGGTCGGGATGGCTACACCTTC. Encoded protein: CASRPGQGRDGYTF.